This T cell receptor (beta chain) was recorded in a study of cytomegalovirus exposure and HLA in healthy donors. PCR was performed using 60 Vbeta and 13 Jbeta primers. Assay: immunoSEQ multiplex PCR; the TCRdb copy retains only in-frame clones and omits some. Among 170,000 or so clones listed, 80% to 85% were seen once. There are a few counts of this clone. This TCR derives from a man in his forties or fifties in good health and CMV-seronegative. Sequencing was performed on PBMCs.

Written as DNA, the CDR3 is TGTGCCAGCAGCGTAGTTACAGGAATGGCAGGCGAAGCTTTCTTT. It specifies CASSVVTGMAGEAFF. The chain couples TRBV9 to TRBJ1-1; TRBD1 is a possible D gene (5 bases). This CDR3 region has 15 residues. The germline V gene encodes CDR1 SGDLS and CDR2 YYNGEE. V was trimmed by 0 bases and J by 8 bases, leaving 17 bases between them. Together with reference TRBV9 and TRBJ1-1, the CDR3 gives the full variable domain: DSGVTQTPKHLITATGQRVTLRCSPRSGDLSVYWYQQSLDQGLQFLIQYYNGEERAKGNILERFSAQQFPDLHSELNLSSLELGDSALYFCASSVVTGMAGEAFFGQGTRLTVV.